The clone carrying this TCR beta chain was counted only a few times. The antigen is undetermined. CDR1 SGHAT and CDR2 FQDESV come from the germline V gene (reference sequence). CDR3 length: 13 residues. The authors incorporated unique molecular identifiers into the TCR beta cDNA libraries. Starting from about 0.98 to 11 million T cells, the study yielded about half a million cDNA molecules. TCRdb reprocessed the PCR reads via MiXCR and lists one record per CDR3 protein. In the table there are a few hundred thousand distinct CDR3 sequences, under 40% of which are singletons. This entry comes from a study of post-analysis software for immune sequencing data. About the research overall: Relapsing-remitting, secondary progressive and progressive-relapsing courses of multiple sclerosis were included.

General study results and limits: Patients with multiple sclerosis recorded significantly lower normalized Chao1 diversity than controls, the study found. Samples from a shared batch, those prepared together, strongly co-clustered by F measure. Patients had higher frequencies than controls of roughly 5 TRBV segments, including TRBV5-6, TRBV5-1 and TRBV20-1.

The chain is built from TRBV11-1 and TRBJ2-5; D is uncertain. Matching the DNA end better, TRBJ2-7 makes the J call doubtful. The sequenced sample consisted of blood. The receptor comes from a girl under 18 with multiple sclerosis. CDR3 DNA sequence: TGTGCCAGCAGCTTAGCGGCAGTTTACGAGCAGTACTTC. Amino acid sequence: CASSLAAVYEQYF.